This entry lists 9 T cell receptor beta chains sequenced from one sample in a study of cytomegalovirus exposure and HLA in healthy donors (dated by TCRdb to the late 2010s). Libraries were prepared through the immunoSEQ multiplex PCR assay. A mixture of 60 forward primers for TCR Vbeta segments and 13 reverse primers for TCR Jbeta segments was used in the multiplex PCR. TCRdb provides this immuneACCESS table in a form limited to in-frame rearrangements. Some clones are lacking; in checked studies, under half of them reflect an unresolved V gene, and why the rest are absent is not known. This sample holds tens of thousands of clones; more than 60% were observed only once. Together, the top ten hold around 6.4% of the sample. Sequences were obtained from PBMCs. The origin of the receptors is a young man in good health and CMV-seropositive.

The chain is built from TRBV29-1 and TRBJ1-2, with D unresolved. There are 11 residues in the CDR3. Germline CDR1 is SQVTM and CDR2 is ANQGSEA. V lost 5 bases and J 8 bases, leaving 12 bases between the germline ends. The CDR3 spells CSVRYSRGYTF. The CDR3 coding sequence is TGCAGCGTTCGATACAGCCGCGGCTACACCTTC.

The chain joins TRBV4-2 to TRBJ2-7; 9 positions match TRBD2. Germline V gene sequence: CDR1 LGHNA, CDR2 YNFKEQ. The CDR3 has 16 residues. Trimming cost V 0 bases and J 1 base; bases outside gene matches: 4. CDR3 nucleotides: TGTGCCAGCAGCCAAGAGGCGGGAGGGCTTTCCTACGAGCAGTACTTC. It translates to CASSQEAGGLSYEQYF.

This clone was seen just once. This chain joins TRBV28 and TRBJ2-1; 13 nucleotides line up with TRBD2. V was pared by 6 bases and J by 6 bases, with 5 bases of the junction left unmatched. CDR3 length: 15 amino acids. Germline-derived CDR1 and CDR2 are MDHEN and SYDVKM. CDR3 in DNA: TGTGCCAGCAGCCGGACTAGCGGGAGTATCAATGAGCAGTTCTTC. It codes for CASSRTSGSINEQFF. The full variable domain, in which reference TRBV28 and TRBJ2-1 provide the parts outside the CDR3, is DVKVTQSSRYLVKRTGEKVFLECVQDMDHENMFWYRQDPGLGLRLIYFSYDVKMKEKGDIPEGYSVSREKKERFSLILESASTNQTSMYLCASSRTSGSINEQFFGPGTRLTVL.

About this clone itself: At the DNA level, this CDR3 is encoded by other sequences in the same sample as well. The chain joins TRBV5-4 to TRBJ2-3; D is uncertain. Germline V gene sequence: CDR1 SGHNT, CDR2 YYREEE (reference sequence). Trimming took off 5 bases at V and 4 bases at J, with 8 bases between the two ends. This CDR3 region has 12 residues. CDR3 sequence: CASSSRADTQYF. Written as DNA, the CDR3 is TGTGCCAGCAGTTCTCGGGCAGATACGCAGTATTTT.

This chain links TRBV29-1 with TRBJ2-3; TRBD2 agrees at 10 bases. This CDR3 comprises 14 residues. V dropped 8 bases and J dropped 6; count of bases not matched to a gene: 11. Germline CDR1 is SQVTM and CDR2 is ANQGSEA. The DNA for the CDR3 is TGCAGCATATCTAGCGGGAGTTTTACGGATACGCAGTATTTT. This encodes CSISSGSFTDTQYF.

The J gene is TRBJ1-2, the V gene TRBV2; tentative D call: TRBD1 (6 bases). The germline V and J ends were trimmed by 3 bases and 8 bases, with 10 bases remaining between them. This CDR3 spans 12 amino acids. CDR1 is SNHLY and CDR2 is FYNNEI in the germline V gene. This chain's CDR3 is CASSEGARGYTF. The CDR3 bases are TGTGCCAGCAGTGAGGGGGCCAGGGGCTACACCTTC.

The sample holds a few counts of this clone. CDR3 protein: CASSQNTGSPGAFF. The CDR3 DNA reads TGCGCCAGCAGCCAAAACACCGGGTCCCCAGGGGCGTTCTTC. The chain has TRBV4-1 and TRBJ2-1, with D possibly TRBD1 on 6 matching bases. Germline loops: CDR1 MGHRA, CDR2 YSYEKL. Trimming pared 2 bases from V and 15 bases from J, leaving 20 bases between. This CDR3 spans 14 amino acids.

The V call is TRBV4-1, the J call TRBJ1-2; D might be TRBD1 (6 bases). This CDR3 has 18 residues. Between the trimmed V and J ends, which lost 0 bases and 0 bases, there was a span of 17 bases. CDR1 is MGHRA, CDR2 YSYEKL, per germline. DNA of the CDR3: TGCGCCAGCAGCCAAGAAGAGGCAGGGGCTCGTTCTAACTATGGCTACACCTTC. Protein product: CASSQEEAGARSNYGYTF.

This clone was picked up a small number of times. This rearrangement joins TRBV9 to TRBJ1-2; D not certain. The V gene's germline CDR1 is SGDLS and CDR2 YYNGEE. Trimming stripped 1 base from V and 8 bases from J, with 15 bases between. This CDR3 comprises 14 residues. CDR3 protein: CASSVTTRGDGYTF. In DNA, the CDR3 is TGTGCCAGCAGCGTAACTACTCGGGGTGACGGCTACACCTTC.